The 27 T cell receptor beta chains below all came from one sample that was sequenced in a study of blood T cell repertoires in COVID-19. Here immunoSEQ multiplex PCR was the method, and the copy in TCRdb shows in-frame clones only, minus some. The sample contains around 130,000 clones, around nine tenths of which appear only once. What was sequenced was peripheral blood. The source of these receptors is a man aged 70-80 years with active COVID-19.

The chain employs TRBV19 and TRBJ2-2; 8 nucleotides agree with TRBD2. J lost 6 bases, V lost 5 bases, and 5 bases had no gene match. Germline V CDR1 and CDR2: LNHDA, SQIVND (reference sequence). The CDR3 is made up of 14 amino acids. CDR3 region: CASSSPGLAGELFF. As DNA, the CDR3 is TGTGCCAGTAGTTCACCGGGACTAGCCGGGGAGCTGTTTTTT. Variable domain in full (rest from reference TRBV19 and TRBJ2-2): DGGITQSPKYLFRKEGQNVTLSCEQNLNHDAMYWYRQDPGQGLRLIYYSQIVNDFQKGDIAEGYSVSREKKESFPLTVTSAQKNPTAFYLCASSSPGLAGELFFGEGSRLTVL.

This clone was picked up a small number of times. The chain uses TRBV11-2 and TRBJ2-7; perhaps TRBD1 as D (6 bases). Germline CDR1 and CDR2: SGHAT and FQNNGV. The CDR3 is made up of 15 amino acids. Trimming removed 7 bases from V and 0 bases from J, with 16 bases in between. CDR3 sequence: CASTIGRTASYEQYF. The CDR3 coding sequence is TGTGCCAGCACCATAGGGCGGACAGCCTCCTACGAGCAGTACTTC.

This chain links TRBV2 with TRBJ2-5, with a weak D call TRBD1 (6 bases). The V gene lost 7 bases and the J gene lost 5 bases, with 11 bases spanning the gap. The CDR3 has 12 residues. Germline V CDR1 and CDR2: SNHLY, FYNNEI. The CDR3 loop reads CASITGSETQYF. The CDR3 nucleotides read TGTGCCAGCATTACAGGGTCGGAGACCCAGTACTTC.

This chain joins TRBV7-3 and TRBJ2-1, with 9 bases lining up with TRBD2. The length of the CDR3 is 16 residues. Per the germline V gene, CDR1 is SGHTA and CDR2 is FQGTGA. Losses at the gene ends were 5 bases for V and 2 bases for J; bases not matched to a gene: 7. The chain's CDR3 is CASSRGLAPTYNEQFF. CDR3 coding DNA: TGTGCCAGCAGCCGCGGACTAGCGCCGACCTACAATGAGCAGTTCTTC.

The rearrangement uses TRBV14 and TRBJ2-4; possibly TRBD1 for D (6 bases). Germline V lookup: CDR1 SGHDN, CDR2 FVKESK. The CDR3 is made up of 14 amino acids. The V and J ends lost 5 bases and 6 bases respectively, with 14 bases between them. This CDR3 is CASSNQQGGNIQYF. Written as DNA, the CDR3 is TGTGCCAGCAGCAACCAACAGGGCGGAAACATTCAGTACTTC.

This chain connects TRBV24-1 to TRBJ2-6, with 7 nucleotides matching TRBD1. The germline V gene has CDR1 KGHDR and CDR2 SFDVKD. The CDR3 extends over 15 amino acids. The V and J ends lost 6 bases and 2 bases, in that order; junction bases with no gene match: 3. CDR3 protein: CATSPTGAGANVLTF. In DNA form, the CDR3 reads TGTGCCACCAGTCCAACAGGGGCTGGGGCCAACGTCCTGACTTTC.

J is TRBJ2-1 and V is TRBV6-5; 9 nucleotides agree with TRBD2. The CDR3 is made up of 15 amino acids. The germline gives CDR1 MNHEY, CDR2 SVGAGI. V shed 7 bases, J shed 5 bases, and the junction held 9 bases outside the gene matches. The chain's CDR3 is CASIPAGGGDNEQFF. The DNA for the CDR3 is TGTGCCAGCATCCCAGCGGGCGGGGGGGACAATGAGCAGTTCTTC.

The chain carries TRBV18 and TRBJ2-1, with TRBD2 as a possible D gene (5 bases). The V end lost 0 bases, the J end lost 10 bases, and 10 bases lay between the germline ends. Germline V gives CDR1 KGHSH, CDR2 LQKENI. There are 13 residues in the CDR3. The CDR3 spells CASSPPTSTEQFF. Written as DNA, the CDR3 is TGTGCCAGCTCACCACCAACTAGTACCGAGCAGTTCTTC.

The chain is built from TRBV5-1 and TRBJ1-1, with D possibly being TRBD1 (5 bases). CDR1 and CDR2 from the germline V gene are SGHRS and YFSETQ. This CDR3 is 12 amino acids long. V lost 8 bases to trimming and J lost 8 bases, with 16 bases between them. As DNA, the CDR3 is TGCGCCAGTCGGGGGGTTGTGGACGAAGCTTTCTTT. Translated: CASRGVVDEAFF.

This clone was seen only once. CDR3: CASSVGGSATGELFF. The DNA for the CDR3 is TGTGCCAGCAGCGTAGGCGGGAGTGCCACCGGGGAGCTGTTTTTT. The chain couples TRBV9 to TRBJ2-2; TRBD2 aligns across 7 bases. V shed 0 bases, J shed 4 bases, and the junction held 3 bases outside the gene matches. Germline values: CDR1 SGDLS, CDR2 YYNGEE. CDR3 size: 15 residues.

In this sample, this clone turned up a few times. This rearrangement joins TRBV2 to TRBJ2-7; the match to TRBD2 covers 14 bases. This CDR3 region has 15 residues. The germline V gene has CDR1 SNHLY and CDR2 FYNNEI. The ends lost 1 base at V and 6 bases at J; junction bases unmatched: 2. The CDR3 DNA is TGTGCCAGCAGTGAAGGGACTAGCGGGAGGAGCGAGCAGTACTTC. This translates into CASSEGTSGRSEQYF.

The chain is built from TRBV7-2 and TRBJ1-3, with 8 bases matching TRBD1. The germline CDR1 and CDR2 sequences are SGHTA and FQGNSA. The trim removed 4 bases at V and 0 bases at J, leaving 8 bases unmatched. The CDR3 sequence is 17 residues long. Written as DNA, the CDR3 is TGTGCCAGCAGCTCCCCGAGGACAGGGCCCTCTGGAAACACCATATATTTT. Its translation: CASSSPRTGPSGNTIYF.

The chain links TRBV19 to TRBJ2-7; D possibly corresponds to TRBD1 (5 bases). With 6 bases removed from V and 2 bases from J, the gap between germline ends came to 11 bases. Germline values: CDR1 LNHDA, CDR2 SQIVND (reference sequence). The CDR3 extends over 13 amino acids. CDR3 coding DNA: TGTGCCAGTAGAGGGGCCCTCCCCTACGAGCAGTACTTC. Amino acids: CASRGALPYEQYF.

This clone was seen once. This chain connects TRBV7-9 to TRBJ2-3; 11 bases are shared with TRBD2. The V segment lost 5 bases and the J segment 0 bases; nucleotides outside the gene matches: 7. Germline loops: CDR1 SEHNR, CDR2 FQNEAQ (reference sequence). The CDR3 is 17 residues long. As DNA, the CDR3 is TGTGCCAGCAGCCCCCGGACTAGCGGGTATAGCACAGATACGCAGTATTTT. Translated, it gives CASSPRTSGYSTDTQYF. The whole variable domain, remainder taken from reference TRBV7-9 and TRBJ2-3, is DTGVSQNPRHKITKRGQNVTFRCDPISEHNRLYWYRQTLGQGPEFLTYFQNEAQLEKSRLLSDRFSAERPKGSFSTLEIQRTEQGDSAMYLCASSPRTSGYSTDTQYFGPGTRLTVL.

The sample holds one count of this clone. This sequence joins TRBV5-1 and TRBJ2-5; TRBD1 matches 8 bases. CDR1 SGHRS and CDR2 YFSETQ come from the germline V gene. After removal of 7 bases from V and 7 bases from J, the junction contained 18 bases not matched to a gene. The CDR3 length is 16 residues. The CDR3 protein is CASGTQPGQGGGTQYF. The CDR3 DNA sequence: TGCGCCAGCGGCACCCAACCCGGACAGGGAGGAGGGACCCAGTACTTC. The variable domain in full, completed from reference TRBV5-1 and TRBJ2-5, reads KAGVTQTPRYLIKTRGQQVTLSCSPISGHRSVSWYQQTPGQGLQFLFEYFSETQRNKGNFPGRFSGRQFSNSRSEMNVSTLELGDSALYLCASGTQPGQGGGTQYFGPGTRLLVL.

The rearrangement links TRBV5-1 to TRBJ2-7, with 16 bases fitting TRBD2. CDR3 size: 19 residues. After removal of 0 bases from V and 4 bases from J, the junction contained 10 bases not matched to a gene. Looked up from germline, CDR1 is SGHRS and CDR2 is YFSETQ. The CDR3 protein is CASSLAPGLAGGLKYEQYF. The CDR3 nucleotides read TGCGCCAGCAGCTTGGCCCCGGGACTAGCGGGAGGGCTAAAGTACGAGCAGTACTTC. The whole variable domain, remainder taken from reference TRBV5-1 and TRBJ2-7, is KAGVTQTPRYLIKTRGQQVTLSCSPISGHRSVSWYQQTPGQGLQFLFEYFSETQRNKGNFPGRFSGRQFSNSRSEMNVSTLELGDSALYLCASSLAPGLAGGLKYEQYFGPGTRLTVT.

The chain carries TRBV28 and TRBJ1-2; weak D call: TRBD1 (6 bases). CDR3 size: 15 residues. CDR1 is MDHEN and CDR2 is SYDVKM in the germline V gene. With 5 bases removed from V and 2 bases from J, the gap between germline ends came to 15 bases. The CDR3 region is CASSPGQNLNYGYTF. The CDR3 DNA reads TGTGCCAGCAGTCCTGGACAGAATCTCAACTATGGCTACACCTTC.

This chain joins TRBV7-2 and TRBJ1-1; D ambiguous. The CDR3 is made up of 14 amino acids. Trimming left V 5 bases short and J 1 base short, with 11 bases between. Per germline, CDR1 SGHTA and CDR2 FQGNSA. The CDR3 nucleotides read TGTGCCAGCAGCCCGGGTATTACGAACACTGAAGCTTTCTTT. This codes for CASSPGITNTEAFF.

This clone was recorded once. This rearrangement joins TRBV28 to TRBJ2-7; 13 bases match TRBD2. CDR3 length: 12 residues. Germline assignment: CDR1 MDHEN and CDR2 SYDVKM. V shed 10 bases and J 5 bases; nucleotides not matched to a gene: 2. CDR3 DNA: TGTGCCACTGGACTAGCGGGAGACGAGCAGTACTTC. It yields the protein CATGLAGDEQYF.

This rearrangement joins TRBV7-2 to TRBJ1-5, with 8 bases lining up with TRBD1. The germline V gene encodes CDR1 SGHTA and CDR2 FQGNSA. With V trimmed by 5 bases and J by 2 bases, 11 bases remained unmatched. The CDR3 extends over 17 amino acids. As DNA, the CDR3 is TGTGCCAGCAGCCCCCGGACAGGGAAACAGGGCAATCAGCCCCAGCATTTT. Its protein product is CASSPRTGKQGNQPQHF.

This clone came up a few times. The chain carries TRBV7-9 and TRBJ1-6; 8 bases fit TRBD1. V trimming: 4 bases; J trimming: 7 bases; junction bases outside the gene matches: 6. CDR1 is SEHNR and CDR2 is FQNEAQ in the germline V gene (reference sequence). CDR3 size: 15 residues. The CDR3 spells CASSSGQVMNSPLHF. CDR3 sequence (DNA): TGTGCCAGCAGCTCGGGACAGGTTATGAATTCACCCCTCCACTTT.

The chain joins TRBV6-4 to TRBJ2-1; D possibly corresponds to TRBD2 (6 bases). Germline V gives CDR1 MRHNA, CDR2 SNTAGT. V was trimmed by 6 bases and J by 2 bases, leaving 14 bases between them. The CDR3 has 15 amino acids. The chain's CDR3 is CASRPTSTAYNEQFF. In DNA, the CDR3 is TGTGCCAGCAGACCAACTAGCACCGCCTACAATGAGCAGTTCTTC.

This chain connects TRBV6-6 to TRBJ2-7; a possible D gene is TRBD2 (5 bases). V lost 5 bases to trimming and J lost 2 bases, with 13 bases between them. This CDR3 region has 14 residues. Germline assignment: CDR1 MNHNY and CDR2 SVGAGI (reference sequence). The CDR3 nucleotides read TGTGCCAGCAGTCACCAGGACTCAACCTACGAGCAGTACTTC. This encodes CASSHQDSTYEQYF.

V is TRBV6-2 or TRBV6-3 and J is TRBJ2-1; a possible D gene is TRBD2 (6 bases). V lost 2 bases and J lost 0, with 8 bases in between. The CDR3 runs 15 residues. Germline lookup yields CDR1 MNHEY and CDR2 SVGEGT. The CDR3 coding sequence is TGTGCCAGCAGTTACGCGGGATTCTCCTACAATGAGCAGTTCTTC. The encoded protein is CASSYAGFSYNEQFF.

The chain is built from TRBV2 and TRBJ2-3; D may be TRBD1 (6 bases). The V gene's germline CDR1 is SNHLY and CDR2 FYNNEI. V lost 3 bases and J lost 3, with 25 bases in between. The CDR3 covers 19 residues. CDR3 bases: TGTGCCAGCAGTGACACAGGGTACTCCAGACTTTTGGGGACAGATACGCAGTATTTT. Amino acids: CASSDTGYSRLLGTDTQYF.

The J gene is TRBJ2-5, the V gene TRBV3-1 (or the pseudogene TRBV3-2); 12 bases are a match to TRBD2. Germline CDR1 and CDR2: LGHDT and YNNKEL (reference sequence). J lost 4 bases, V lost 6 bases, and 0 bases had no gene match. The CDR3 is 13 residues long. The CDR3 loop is CASRGLAGETQYF. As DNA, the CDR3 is TGTGCCAGCAGGGGACTAGCGGGAGAGACCCAGTACTTC.

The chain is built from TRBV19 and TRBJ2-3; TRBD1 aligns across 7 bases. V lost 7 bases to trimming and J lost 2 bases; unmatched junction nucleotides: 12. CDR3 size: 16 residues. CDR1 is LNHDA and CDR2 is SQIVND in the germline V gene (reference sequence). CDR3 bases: TGTGCCAGTACCGACCGGGCAGGGGGAACCACAGATACGCAGTATTTT. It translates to CASTDRAGGTTDTQYF.